The next 13 T cell receptor beta chains were all read from a single sample in a study of cytomegalovirus exposure and HLA in healthy donors. Data came from immunoSEQ multiplex PCR; TCRdb stores just in-frame clones and leaves some out. The sample lists fewer than 200,000 clones, approximately 86% occurring once. The sequencing input was PBMCs. These receptors originate from a young woman in good health and CMV-seronegative.

The chain uses TRBV19 and TRBJ2-1; the match to TRBD2 covers 12 bases. Looked up from germline, CDR1 is LNHDA and CDR2 is SQIVND (reference sequence). With V trimmed by 3 bases and J by 3 bases, 6 bases remained unmatched. The length of the CDR3 is 17 residues. DNA for the CDR3: TGTGCCAGTAGTATTTCCGGGACTAGCGGGCACTACAATGAGCAGTTCTTC. Protein: CASSISGTSGHYNEQFF.

The chain has TRBV4-2 and TRBJ2-7; 9 bases line up with TRBD2. The CDR3 loop spans 17 amino acids. After removal of 1 base from V and 1 base from J, the junction contained 8 bases not matched to a gene. Germline V gene lookup returns CDR1 LGHNA and CDR2 YNFKEQ. The CDR3 loop reads CASSQGLAVNPSYEQYF. The DNA of the CDR3 is TGTGCCAGCAGCCAAGGACTAGCGGTCAATCCTTCCTACGAGCAGTACTTC.

The gene calls are TRBV27 and TRBJ1-1, with D perhaps matching TRBD1 (5 bases). The length of the CDR3 is 13 residues. CDR1 and CDR2 from the germline V gene are MNHEY and SMNVEV (reference sequence). Between the trimmed V and J ends, which lost 2 bases and 4 bases, there was a span of 8 bases. CDR3 in DNA: TGTGCCAGCAGTTTAGGAAGGGGCACTGAAGCTTTCTTT. Protein product: CASSLGRGTEAFF.

This rearrangement joins TRBV27 to TRBJ1-1; D is possibly TRBD1 (5 bases). CDR3 length: 13 amino acids. Germline-derived CDR1 and CDR2 are MNHEY and SMNVEV (reference sequence). Trimming took 4 bases from V and 5 from J, leaving 11 bases between them. The CDR3 bases are TGTGCCAGCAGTTCATCAGGGAGGACTGAAGCTTTCTTT. It encodes CASSSSGRTEAFF.

This CDR3 is CASSYSSRYGYTF. The CDR3 coding sequence is TGTGCCAGCAGTTACTCTAGCCGTTATGGCTACACCTTC. The V and J genes are TRBV6-5 and TRBJ1-2, with D unclear. Germline CDR1 and CDR2: MNHEY and SVGAGI. The V end lost 0 bases, the J end lost 5 bases, and 7 bases lay between the germline ends. CDR3 size: 13 residues.

CDR3 DNA: TGTGCCAGCAGTAGACTAATGGGATATGACGAGCAGTACTTC. Translated, it gives CASSRLMGYDEQYF. The V and J genes are TRBV6-1 and TRBJ2-7, with a possible D match to TRBD2 (5 bases). V was shortened by 5 bases and J by 5 bases, with 16 bases between the two germline ends. This CDR3 has 14 residues. Germline lookup yields CDR1 MNHNS and CDR2 SASEGT.

The chain joins TRBV4-2 to TRBJ1-2; no clear D. The V gene's germline CDR1 is LGHNA and CDR2 YNFKEQ. With 0 bases removed from V and 4 bases from J, the gap between germline ends came to 15 bases. The CDR3 is made up of 16 amino acids. Here the CDR3 reads CASSQDASAGSYGYTF. The CDR3 coding sequence is TGTGCCAGCAGCCAAGACGCCTCGGCGGGGTCCTATGGCTACACCTTC.

The rearrangement links TRBV6-1 to TRBJ2-7; D ambiguous. CDR1 and CDR2 from the germline V gene are MNHNS and SASEGT. The CDR3 loop spans 11 amino acids. DNA of the CDR3: TGTGCTTGCGGTGTCTCCTACGAGCAGTACTTC. It codes for CACGVSYEQYF.

The V and J genes are TRBV28 and TRBJ2-5, with unresolved D. Germline CDR1 reads MDHEN; CDR2 reads SYDVKM. V lost 6 bases, J lost 7 bases, and 9 bases lay in between. CDR3 length: 11 amino acids. CDR3 DNA: TGTGCCAGCAGCACCCCAGGGACCCAGTACTTC. The encoded protein is CASSTPGTQYF.

The chain carries TRBV5-6 and TRBJ1-5; D uncertain. Looked up from germline, CDR1 is SGHDT and CDR2 is YYEEEE. The CDR3 has 14 residues. V was cut by 0 bases and J by 4 bases, with 8 bases left in between. For the CDR3, the DNA is TGTGCCAGCAGCTTGGGCCTAAGAAATCAGCCCCAGCATTTT. This encodes CASSLGLRNQPQHF.

The J gene is TRBJ2-7, the V gene TRBV7-9, with D maybe TRBD2 (6 bases). Trimming removed 5 bases from V and 5 bases from J, with 13 bases in between. The germline V gene has CDR1 SEHNR and CDR2 FQNEAQ (reference sequence). The CDR3 loop spans 13 amino acids. The CDR3 reads CASSPAGWNEQYF. The DNA for the CDR3 is TGTGCCAGCAGCCCTGCGGGGTGGAACGAGCAGTACTTC.

This chain uses TRBV7-9 with TRBJ1-2; D is ambiguous. The V end was cut by 4 bases, the J end by 0 bases, with 9 bases between. The CDR3 covers 14 residues. Looked up from germline, CDR1 is SEHNR and CDR2 is FQNEAQ (reference sequence). This chain's CDR3 is CASSSTGTNYGYTF. CDR3 in DNA: TGTGCCAGCAGCTCAACCGGGACTAACTATGGCTACACCTTC.

This clone ranks as medium-sized (0.01 to 0.1%). The chain employs TRBV2 and TRBJ1-5, with D tentatively TRBD1 (6 bases). The length of the CDR3 is 14 residues. Germline loops: CDR1 SNHLY, CDR2 FYNNEI. V was pared by 4 bases and J by 7 bases, with 14 bases between. The CDR3 spells CASSGKNREQPQHF. CDR3 in DNA: TGTGCCAGCAGTGGGAAAAACAGGGAGCAGCCCCAGCATTTT. The full variable domain, its missing parts supplied by reference TRBV2 and TRBJ1-5, is EPEVTQTPSHQVTQMGQEVILRCVPISNHLYFYWYRQILGQKVEFLVSFYNNEISEKSEIFDDQFSVERPDGSNFTLKIRSTKLEDSAMYFCASSGKNREQPQHFGDGTRLSIL.